This T cell receptor (beta chain) was captured by sequencing in a study of blood T cell repertoires in COVID-19. For the study at large: Sample material is recorded as cDNA or gDNA derived from T cells, B-cell-depleted T cells, or PBMCs.

The length of the CDR3 is 15 residues. The germline CDR1 and CDR2 sequences are MNHNS and SASEGT. V was clipped by 2 bases and J by 5 bases; unmatched bases: 7. Original data processing: Cell counts per sample came from amplifying reference gene primers. Sequenced by immunoSEQ multiplex PCR; TCRdb stores in-frame clones only, minus some. D and trimming were read from the DNA, whereas the V and J calls and clone size are those reported in that table. The sample shows about 200,000 clones, less than 90% of them seen only once. The TCR sequence derives from a woman aged 70-85 years with acute or convalescent COVID-19. Sequencing was performed on peripheral blood. This chain joins TRBV6-1 and TRBJ2-5; 8 nucleotides match TRBD2. CDR3 coding DNA: TGTGCCAGCAGTGAATTGTACGGGAGGGGCGAGACCCAGTACTTC. It is translated as CASSELYGRGETQYF.